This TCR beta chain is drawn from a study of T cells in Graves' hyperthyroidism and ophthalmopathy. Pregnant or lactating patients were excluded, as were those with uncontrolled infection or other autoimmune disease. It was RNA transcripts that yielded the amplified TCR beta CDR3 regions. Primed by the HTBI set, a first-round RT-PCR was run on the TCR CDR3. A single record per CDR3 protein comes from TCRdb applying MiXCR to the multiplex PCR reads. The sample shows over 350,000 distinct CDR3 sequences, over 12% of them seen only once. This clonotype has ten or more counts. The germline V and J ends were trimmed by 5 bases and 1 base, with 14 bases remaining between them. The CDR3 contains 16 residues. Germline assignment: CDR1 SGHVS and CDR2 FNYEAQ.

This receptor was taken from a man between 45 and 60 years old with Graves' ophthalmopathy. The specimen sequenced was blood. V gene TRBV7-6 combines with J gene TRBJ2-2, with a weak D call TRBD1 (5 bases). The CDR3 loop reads CASSPRTQLNTGELFF. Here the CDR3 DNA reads TGTGCCAGCAGCCCACGGACACAATTGAACACCGGGGAGCTGTTTTTT.